This entry lists 3 T cell receptor beta chains sequenced from one sample in a study of blood T cell repertoires in COVID-19. Sequencing used immunoSEQ multiplex PCR; TCRdb keeps in-frame clones, though not all of them. The table shows around 97,000 clones, with roughly 87% occurring only once. Input material: peripheral blood. All receptors come from a human donor in a cohort sampled during active COVID-19.

V is TRBV5-8 and J is TRBJ2-3, with 14 positions matching TRBD2. The CDR3 spans 17 residues. Germline trimming cut 4 bases from V and 3 bases from J; bases unmatched to any gene: 7. Germline V gives CDR1 SGHTS, CDR2 YDEGEE. In DNA, the CDR3 is TGTGCCAGCAGCAAGACTAGCGGGAGGGCTATGACAGATACGCAGTATTTT. This sequence encodes CASSKTSGRAMTDTQYF. The whole variable domain, remainder taken from reference TRBV5-8 and TRBJ2-3, is EAGVTQSPTHLIKTRGQQATLRCSPISGHTSVYWYQQALGLGLQFLLWYDEGEERNRGNFPPRFSGRQFPNYSSELNVNALELEDSALYLCASSKTSGRAMTDTQYFGPGTRLTVL.

The CDR3 DNA follows: TGTGCCAGTAGTATAGAGCAGGACAGAGATTTCGGGGAGCTGTTTTTT. Translation gives CASSIEQDRDFGELFF. The rearrangement joins TRBV19 to TRBJ2-2, with a weak D call TRBD1 (6 bases). The CDR3 spans 16 residues. CDR1 LNHDA and CDR2 SQIVND come from the germline V gene (reference sequence). Trimming cost V 0 bases and J 7 bases, with 15 bases left between them. Full variable domain (rest looked up from reference TRBV19 and TRBJ2-2): DGGITQSPKYLFRKEGQNVTLSCEQNLNHDAMYWYRQDPGQGLRLIYYSQIVNDFQKGDIAEGYSVSREKKESFPLTVTSAQKNPTAFYLCASSIEQDRDFGELFFGEGSRLTVL.

The chain links TRBV10-3 to TRBJ1-5; 8 bases match TRBD1. This CDR3 has 15 residues. Unmatched junction bases numbered 1, after V lost 3 bases and J lost 0 bases. Germline lookup yields CDR1 ENHRY and CDR2 SYGVKD. DNA for the CDR3: TGTGCCATCAGTGACAGGGGGCTTAGCAATCAGCCCCAGCATTTT. It encodes CAISDRGLSNQPQHF.